The rows below give T cell receptor beta chains drawn from one sample of a study of shared clonotypes between healthy human individuals. The method was immunoSEQ multiplex PCR; TCRdb's version includes in-frame clones alone and lacks a portion of them. This sample yields over 750,000 clones, of which 96% are seen a single time; roughly 0.23% belongs to the top ten. Source material: naive CD8+ T cells sorted from blood. Receptors originate from a man in his thirties or forties in good health. Both conserved end residues are part of each CDR3. Each record gives: D gene, V gene, J gene, clone size, CDR3 DNA, CDR3 protein. The D gene is left open where the match is weak. Not all rows give a size; the values are once, few, many and, for expanded clones, a class.

.	TRBV27	TRBJ1-5	.	TGTGCCAGCAGTTTATCTTGGGGCCAGCCCCAGCATTTT	CASSLSWGQPQHF
.	TRBV30	TRBJ2-3	.	TGTGCCTGGAACGTAGTGGCCAGCACAGATACGCAGTATTTT	CAWNVVASTDTQYF
.	TRBV7-9	TRBJ2-1	.	TGTGCCAGCAGCTTACACCAGGGATCGTACAATGAGCAGTTCTTC	CASSLHQGSYNEQFF
TRBD2	TRBV7-7	TRBJ2-7	.	TGTGCCAGCAGCCTACTCACTAGCGGGAGGGTCTACGAGCAGTACTTC	CASSLLTSGRVYEQYF
.	TRBV19	TRBJ2-2	.	TGTGCCAGTAGTATCCCACCCGGGTCGGGTAACACCGGGGAGCTGTTTTTT	CASSIPPGSGNTGELFF
.	TRBV15	TRBJ2-1	.	TGTGCCACCAGCAGAGACCCCGACTACAATGAGCAGTTCTTC	CATSRDPDYNEQFF
.	TRBV29-1	TRBJ2-7	once	TGCAGCGTTGTGGTCAGGGAAGCCTACGAGCAGTACTTC	CSVVVREAYEQYF
.	TRBV10-2	TRBJ2-1	.	TGCGCCAGCACAGAAAGGGGCGGCTACAATGAGCAGTTCTTC	CASTERGGYNEQFF
.	TRBV2	TRBJ2-7	.	TGTGCCAGCAGTTACCCGAGCGGGGAAGGGGGGTACGAGCAGTACTTC	CASSYPSGEGGYEQYF
TRBD1	TRBV4-1	TRBJ1-1	.	TGCGCCAGCAGCCAAGCCGGGACAGGGGACACTGAAGCTTTCTTT	CASSQAGTGDTEAFF
TRBD2	TRBV6-6	TRBJ2-7	.	TGTGCCAGCAGTTCGCGACTAGCAATCGAGCAGTACTTC	CASSSRLAIEQYF
.	TRBV7-9	TRBJ1-5	.	TGTGCCAGCAGCTCGAATCTGGACGGGCATCAGCCCCAGCATTTT	CASSSNLDGHQPQHF
.	TRBV14	TRBJ2-4	.	TGTGCCAGCAGCCTATGGGGGAGCATTCAGTACTTC	CASSLWGSIQYF
.	TRBV6-1	TRBJ2-7	.	TGTGCCAGCAGTGAATTTCAACAGGGAGGGTGGAACGAGCAGTACTTC	CASSEFQQGGWNEQYF
.	TRBV10-2	TRBJ2-7	.	TGCGCCAGCGCCGGCGAAGAAGGGGCGTCCTACGAGCAGTACTTC	CASAGEEGASYEQYF
.	TRBV27	TRBJ1-1	.	TGTGCCAGCAGTACCACAGGGTACACTGAAGCTTTCTTT	CASSTTGYTEAFF
.	TRBV5-5	TRBJ2-3	.	TGTGCCAGCAGCTTGGGTCTAGCAGATTTTGATACGCAGTATTTT	CASSLGLADFDTQYF
.	TRBV9	TRBJ2-6	once	TGTGCCAGCAGCGTAGAGGGGCGTGGGGCCAACGTCCTGACTTTC	CASSVEGRGANVLTF
.	TRBV29-1	TRBJ2-2	once	TGCAGCGTTGAAGATCGTGGGACAAAAGCCGGGGAGCTGTTTTTT	CSVEDRGTKAGELFF
TRBD2	TRBV27	TRBJ2-7	.	TGTGCCAGTAGGGGACTAGCGGGAGGCGAGCAGTACTTC	CASRGLAGGEQYF
.	TRBV5-1	TRBJ2-7	.	TGCGCCAGCAGCCCCGATCGGGGGTCGGCCTACGAGCAGTACTTC	CASSPDRGSAYEQYF
.	TRBV7-3	TRBJ2-1	once	TGTGCCAGCAGCTTCGGACACTACAATGAGCAGTTCTTC	CASSFGHYNEQFF
TRBD1	TRBV28	TRBJ2-1	.	TGTGCCAGCAGTTTTGGGACAGGGGACAATGAGCAGTTCTTC	CASSFGTGDNEQFF
.	TRBV7-2	TRBJ1-1	.	TGTGCCAGCAGCTTACTAGACAGCAGGGATTTGGGAGCTTTCTTT	CASSLLDSRDLGAFF
TRBD1	TRBV5-5	TRBJ2-5	once	TGTGCCAGCAGCACCCGGGACAGGTTCCCCCAAGAGACCCAGTACTTC	CASSTRDRFPQETQYF
.	TRBV7-9	TRBJ2-3	once	TGTGCCAGCAGCCCGAGGGACCAAGATACGCAGTATTTT	CASSPRDQDTQYF
.	TRBV11-2	TRBJ1-1	.	TGTGCCAGCAGCCTAGGGGCCACTGAAGCTTTCTTT	CASSLGATEAFF
.	TRBV6-1	TRBJ2-1	.	TGTGCCAGCAGTGCTTTCTCCTACAATGAGCAGTTCTTC	CASSAFSYNEQFF
TRBD2	TRBV30	TRBJ2-1	.	TGTGCCTGGAGTGTACGGGGGGGTGAGCAGTTCTTC	CAWSVRGGEQFF
TRBD2	TRBV19	TRBJ2-7	.	TGTGCCAGCCTCGGACTAGCGGGAGGGCGGCGGTACGAGCAGTACTTC	CASLGLAGGRRYEQYF
.	TRBV9	TRBJ2-1	.	TGTGCCAGCAGCATCCGGCCCCTAAACAATGAGCAGTTCTTC	CASSIRPLNNEQFF
TRBD2	TRBV13	TRBJ2-1	.	TGTGCCAGCACCGAGAGGCTAGCGGGAGGACTCAGTGAGCAGTTCTTC	CASTERLAGGLSEQFF
.	TRBV5-1	TRBJ1-2	.	TGCGCCAGCAGCTTGGCGGGGGCGGCCTATGGCTACACCTTC	CASSLAGAAYGYTF
.	TRBV6-1	TRBJ2-1	.	TGTGCCAGCAGTGAAGCCAGCCTACTCAGCTCCTACAATGAGCAGTTCTTC	CASSEASLLSSYNEQFF
.	TRBV11-2	TRBJ2-2	.	TGTGCCAGCAGCCCCCGTCTTGGGGTGGGAACCGGGGAGCTGTTTTTT	CASSPRLGVGTGELFF
.	TRBV6-1	TRBJ2-5	.	TGTGCCAGCAGTGAACCCATTTGGGGGAGTTATCAAGAGACCCAGTACTTC	CASSEPIWGSYQETQYF
.	TRBV2	TRBJ2-1	.	TGTGCCAGCAGTGAAAATCCATACAATGAGCAGTTCTTC	CASSENPYNEQFF
.	TRBV7-8	TRBJ2-5	.	TGTGCCAGCAGCTCTGATAAGTCCAGAGAGACCCAGTACTTC	CASSSDKSRETQYF
TRBD2	TRBV5-1	TRBJ2-7	.	TGCGCCAGCAGCTTGGAGGGACTAGCGGGAGGGCTAACAGGCGAGCAGTACTTC	CASSLEGLAGGLTGEQYF
TRBD2	TRBV6-5	TRBJ2-1	.	TGTGCCAGCAGTTACCGTAGCGGGAGCTACAATGAGCAGTTCTTC	CASSYRSGSYNEQFF
.	TRBV15	TRBJ1-3	once	TGTGCCACCAGCAGAGATCGCGGGCAGAGCTCTGGAAACACCATATATTTT	CATSRDRGQSSGNTIYF
TRBD1	TRBV5-1	TRBJ1-4	once	TGCGCCAGCAGCTTGGAACAGGGGGCGGAAAAACTGTTTTTT	CASSLEQGAEKLFF
.	TRBV4-1	TRBJ2-7	.	TGCGCCAGCAGCCAAGATCCGGGGCCCTACGAGCAGTACTTC	CASSQDPGPYEQYF
.	TRBV28	TRBJ1-1	.	TGTGCCAGCAAAATACTGGGGGGGCGAATCACTGAAGCTTTCTTT	CASKILGGRITEAFF
.	TRBV4-1	TRBJ2-1	.	TGCGCCAGCAGCCAAGTCCAAGGGGGATACAATGAGCAGTTCTTC	CASSQVQGGYNEQFF
TRBD1	TRBV2	TRBJ2-7	.	TGTGCCAGCCGGGACAGGGGTCCTCAGCAGTACTTC	CASRDRGPQQYF
TRBD1	TRBV5-5	TRBJ1-1	.	TGTGCCAGCAGTTTAGACAGGGGAGCTTTCTTT	CASSLDRGAFF
TRBD1	TRBV11-3	TRBJ2-3	.	TGTGCCAGCAGCCCCCGGGACAGGGGCCCAGATACGCAGTATTTT	CASSPRDRGPDTQYF
.	TRBV7-9	TRBJ1-5	.	TGTGCCAGCAGCCCAGGTGGATATAGCAATCAGCCCCAGCATTTT	CASSPGGYSNQPQHF